This T cell receptor beta chain was captured by sequencing in a study of cytomegalovirus exposure and HLA in healthy donors. General study points: A later analysis found first-cohort TCR clusters tended to co-occur in the 130 or so validation repertoires.

Regarding this clone: Its antigen is as yet unknown.

TCRdb's copy holds only in-frame clones and misses some; the assay was immunoSEQ multiplex PCR. In the table there are some 66,000 clones, about 97% of which are singletons. V gave up 1 base and J gave up 7 bases; unmatched junction bases: 8. This CDR3 contains 17 residues. Germline V gene lookup returns CDR1 LGHNA and CDR2 YNFKEQ. The sequenced sample was PBMCs. The receptor's source is a woman aged 18-29 years in good health and CMV-seropositive. The chain combines TRBV4-2 with TRBJ2-1; TRBD2 matches 12 bases. Written as DNA, the CDR3 is TGTGCCAGCAGCCAAGGCCTAGCGGGAGGGTCAGAAAATGAGCAGTTCTTC. Amino acids: CASSQGLAGGSENEQFF.